This T cell receptor beta chain emerged from a study of monozygotic twins with inflammatory bowel disease. TCRdb reprocessed the 5' RACE reads and reports one entry per CDR3 protein, with no DNA. With approximately 330,000 distinct CDR3 sequences in the sample, the ten largest clones hold 2% to 2.5%. The CDR3 runs to 16 residues. Germline V CDR1 and CDR2: ENHRY, SYGVKD. Donors each gave around 2.5 ml of blood. In regard to this clonotype: Its matching antigen is unknown.

The study, taken as a whole, reports: The analysis failed to separate different T cell subtypes. IBD patients shared fewer clonotypes with others than healthy twins, especially with disease activity.

The chain links TRBV10-3 to TRBJ1-1; TCRdb selects TRBD1, and the lack of DNA leaves this call unchecked. The specimen sequenced was blood. The origin of this receptor is a human donor with ulcerative colitis or Crohn's disease, or a healthy co-twin of an affected twin (not recorded which). The CDR3 loop is CAISGSPGQLNTEAFF.